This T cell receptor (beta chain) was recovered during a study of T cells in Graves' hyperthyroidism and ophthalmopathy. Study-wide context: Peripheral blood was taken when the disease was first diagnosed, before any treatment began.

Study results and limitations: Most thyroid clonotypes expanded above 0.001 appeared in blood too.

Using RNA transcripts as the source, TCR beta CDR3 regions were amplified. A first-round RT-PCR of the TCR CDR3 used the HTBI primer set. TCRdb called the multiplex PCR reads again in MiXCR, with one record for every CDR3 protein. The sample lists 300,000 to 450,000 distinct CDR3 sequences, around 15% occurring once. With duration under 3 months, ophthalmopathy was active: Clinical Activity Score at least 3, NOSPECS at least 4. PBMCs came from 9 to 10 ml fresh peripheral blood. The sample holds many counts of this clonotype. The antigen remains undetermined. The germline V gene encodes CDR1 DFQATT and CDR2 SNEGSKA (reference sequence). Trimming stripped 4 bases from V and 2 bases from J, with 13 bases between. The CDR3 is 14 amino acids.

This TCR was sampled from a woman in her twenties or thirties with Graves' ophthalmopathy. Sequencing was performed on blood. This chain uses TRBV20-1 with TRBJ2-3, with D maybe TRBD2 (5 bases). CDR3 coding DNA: TGCAGTGCTAAGACTACCAGAAACACAGATACGCAGTATTTT. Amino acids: CSAKTTRNTDTQYF.